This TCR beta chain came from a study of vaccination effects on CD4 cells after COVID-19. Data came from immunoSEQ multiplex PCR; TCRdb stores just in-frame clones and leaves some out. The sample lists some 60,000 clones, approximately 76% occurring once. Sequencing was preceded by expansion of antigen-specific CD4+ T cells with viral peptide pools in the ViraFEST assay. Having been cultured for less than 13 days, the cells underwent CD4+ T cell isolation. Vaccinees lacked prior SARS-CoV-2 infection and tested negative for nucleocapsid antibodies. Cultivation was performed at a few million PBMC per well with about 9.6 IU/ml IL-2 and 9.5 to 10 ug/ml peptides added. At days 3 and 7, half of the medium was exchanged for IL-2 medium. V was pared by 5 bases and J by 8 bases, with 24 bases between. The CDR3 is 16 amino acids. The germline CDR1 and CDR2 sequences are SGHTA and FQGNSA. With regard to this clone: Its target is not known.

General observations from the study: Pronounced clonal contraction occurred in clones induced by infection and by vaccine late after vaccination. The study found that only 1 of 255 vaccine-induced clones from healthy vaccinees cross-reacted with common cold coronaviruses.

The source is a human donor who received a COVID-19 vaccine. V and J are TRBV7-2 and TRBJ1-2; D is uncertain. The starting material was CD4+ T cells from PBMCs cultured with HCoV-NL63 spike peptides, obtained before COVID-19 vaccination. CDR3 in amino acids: CASSLGGARDSRGYTF. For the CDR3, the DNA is TGTGCCAGCAGCCTAGGAGGCGCTCGGGATTCAAGGGGCTACACCTTC. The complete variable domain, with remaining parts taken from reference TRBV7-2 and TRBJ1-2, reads GAGVSQSPSNKVTEKGKDVELRCDPISGHTALYWYRQSLGQGLEFLIYFQGNSAPDKSGLPSDRFSAERTGGSVSTLTIQRTQQEDSAVYLCASSLGGARDSRGYTFGSGTRLTVV.